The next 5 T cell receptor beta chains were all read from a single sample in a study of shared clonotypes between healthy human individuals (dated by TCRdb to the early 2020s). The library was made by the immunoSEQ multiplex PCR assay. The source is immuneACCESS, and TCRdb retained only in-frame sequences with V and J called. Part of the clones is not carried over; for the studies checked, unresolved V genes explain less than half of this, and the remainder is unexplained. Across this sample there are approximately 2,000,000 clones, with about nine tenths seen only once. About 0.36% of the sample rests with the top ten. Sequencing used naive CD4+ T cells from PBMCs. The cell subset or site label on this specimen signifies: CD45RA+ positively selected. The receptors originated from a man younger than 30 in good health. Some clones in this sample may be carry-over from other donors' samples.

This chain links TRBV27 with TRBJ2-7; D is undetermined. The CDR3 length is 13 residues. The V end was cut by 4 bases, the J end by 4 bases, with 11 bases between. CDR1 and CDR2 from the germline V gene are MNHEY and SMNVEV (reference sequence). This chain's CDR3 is CASSSLSPYEQYF. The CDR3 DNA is TGTGCCAGCAGTTCCCTCTCTCCGTACGAGCAGTACTTC.

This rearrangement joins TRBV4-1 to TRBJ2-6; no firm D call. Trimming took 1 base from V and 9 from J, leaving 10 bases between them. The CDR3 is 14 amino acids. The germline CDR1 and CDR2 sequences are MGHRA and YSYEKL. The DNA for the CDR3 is TGCGCCAGCAGCCAAGTTGGCAGCCTCAACGTCCTGACTTTC. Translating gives CASSQVGSLNVLTF.

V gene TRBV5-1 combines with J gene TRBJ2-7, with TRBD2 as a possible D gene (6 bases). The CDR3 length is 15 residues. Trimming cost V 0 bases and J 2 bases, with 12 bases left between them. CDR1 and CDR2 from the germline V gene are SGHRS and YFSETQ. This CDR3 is CASSLAAGWAYEQYF. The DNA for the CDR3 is TGCGCCAGCAGCTTGGCGGCGGGGTGGGCCTACGAGCAGTACTTC.

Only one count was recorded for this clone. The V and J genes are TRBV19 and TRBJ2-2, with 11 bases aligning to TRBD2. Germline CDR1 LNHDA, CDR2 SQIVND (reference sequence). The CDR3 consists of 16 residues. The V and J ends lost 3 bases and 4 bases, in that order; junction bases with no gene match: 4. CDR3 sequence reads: CASSINSGRATGELFF. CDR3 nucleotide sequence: TGTGCCAGTAGTATTAATAGCGGGAGGGCCACCGGGGAGCTGTTTTTT.

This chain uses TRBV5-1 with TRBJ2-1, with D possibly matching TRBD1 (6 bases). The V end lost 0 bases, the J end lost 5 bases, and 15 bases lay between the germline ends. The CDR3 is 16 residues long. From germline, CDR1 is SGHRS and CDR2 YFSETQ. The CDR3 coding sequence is TGCGCCAGCAGCTTGGTCACGGACAGCCTGAACAATGAGCAGTTCTTC. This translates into CASSLVTDSLNNEQFF.